This T cell receptor (beta chain) was captured in a study of shared clonotypes between healthy human individuals. Method: immunoSEQ multiplex PCR; TCRdb's copy keeps in-frame clones and lacks some. The sample yields fewer than 2.5 million clones, over 85% seen once. Looked up from germline, CDR1 is MRHNA and CDR2 is SNTAGT. J was trimmed by 9 bases and V by 0 bases; bases with no gene match: 2. CDR3 length equals 13 residues. CD4+ cells yielded CD45RA+ naive and CD45RA-negative memory subsets. V is TRBV6-4 and J is TRBJ2-3; 8 bases map to TRBD2. The sample was naive CD4+ T cells from PBMCs. Subset reported: CD45RA+ positively selected. The source is a man younger than 30 in good health. Some clones in this sample may be carry-over from other donors' samples. Written as DNA, the CDR3 is TGTGCCAGCAGTGACTCTAGCGGGACCACGCAGTATTTT. Amino acids: CASSDSSGTTQYF.